This paragraph covers one T cell receptor beta chain sequence. This entry belongs to a study of cytomegalovirus exposure and HLA in healthy donors. It was with 60 Vbeta and 13 Jbeta primers that the PCR ran. The assay was immunoSEQ multiplex PCR, and TCRdb's table has in-frame clones only and misses some. The sample lists some 150,000 clones, around 77% occurring once. V dropped 4 bases and J dropped 5; count of bases not matched to a gene: 5. The CDR3 covers 14 residues. CDR1 and CDR2 (germline): SGHDT, YYEEEE. The V and J genes are TRBV5-6 and TRBJ1-1; TRBD1 aligns across 10 bases. This clonotype was sampled from a man in his thirties or forties in good health and CMV-seropositive. Material for sequencing was PBMCs. The CDR3, as DNA: TGTGCCAGCAGCGTACCGGGACAGGGGACTGAAGCTTTCTTT. It translates to CASSVPGQGTEAFF.